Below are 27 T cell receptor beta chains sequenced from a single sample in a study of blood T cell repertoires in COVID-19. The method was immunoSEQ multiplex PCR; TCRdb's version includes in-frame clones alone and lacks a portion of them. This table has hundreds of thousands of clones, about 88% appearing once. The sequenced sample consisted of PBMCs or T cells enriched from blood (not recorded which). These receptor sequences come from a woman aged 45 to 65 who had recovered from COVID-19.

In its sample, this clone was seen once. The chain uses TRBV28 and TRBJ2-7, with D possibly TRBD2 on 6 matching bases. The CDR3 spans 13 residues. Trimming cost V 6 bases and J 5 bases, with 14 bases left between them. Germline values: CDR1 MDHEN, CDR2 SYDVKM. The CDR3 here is CASRGGLLNEQYF. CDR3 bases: TGTGCCAGCAGGGGAGGACTACTGAACGAGCAGTACTTC.

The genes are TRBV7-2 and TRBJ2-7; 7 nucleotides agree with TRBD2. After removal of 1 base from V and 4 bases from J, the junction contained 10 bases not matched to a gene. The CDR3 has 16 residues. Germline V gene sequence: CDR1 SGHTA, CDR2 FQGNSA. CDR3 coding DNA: TGTGCCAGCAGCTTAGTTGGGGCGGGAGTTGGATACGAGCAGTACTTC. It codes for CASSLVGAGVGYEQYF.

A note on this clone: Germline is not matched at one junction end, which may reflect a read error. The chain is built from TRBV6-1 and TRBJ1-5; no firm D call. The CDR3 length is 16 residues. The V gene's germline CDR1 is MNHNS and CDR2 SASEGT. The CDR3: CASNELLTGSNQPQHF. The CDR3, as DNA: TGTGCCAGCAATGAACTCCTCACGGGGTCCAATCAGCCCCAGCATTTT.

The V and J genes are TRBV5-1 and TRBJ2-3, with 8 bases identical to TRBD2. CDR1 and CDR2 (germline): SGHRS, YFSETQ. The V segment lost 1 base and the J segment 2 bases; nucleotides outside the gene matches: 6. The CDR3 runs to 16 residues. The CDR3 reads CASSLLASGSTDTQYF. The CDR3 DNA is TGCGCCAGCAGCTTGCTCGCTAGCGGGTCCACAGATACGCAGTATTTT. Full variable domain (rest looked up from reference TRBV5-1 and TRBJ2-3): KAGVTQTPRYLIKTRGQQVTLSCSPISGHRSVSWYQQTPGQGLQFLFEYFSETQRNKGNFPGRFSGRQFSNSRSEMNVSTLELGDSALYLCASSLLASGSTDTQYFGPGTRLTVL.

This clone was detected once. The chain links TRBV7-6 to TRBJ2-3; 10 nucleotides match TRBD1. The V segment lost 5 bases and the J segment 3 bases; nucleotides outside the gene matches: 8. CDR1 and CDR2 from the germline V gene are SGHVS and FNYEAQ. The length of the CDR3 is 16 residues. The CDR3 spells CASSQSRDRGTDTQYF. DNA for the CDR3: TGTGCCAGCAGCCAAAGCCGGGACAGGGGAACAGATACGCAGTATTTT.

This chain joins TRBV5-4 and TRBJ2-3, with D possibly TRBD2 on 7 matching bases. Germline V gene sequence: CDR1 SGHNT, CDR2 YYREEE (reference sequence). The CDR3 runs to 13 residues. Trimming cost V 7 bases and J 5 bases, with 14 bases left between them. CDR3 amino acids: CASHREGGDTQYF. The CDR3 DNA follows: TGTGCCAGCCACAGGGAGGGAGGAGATACGCAGTATTTT.

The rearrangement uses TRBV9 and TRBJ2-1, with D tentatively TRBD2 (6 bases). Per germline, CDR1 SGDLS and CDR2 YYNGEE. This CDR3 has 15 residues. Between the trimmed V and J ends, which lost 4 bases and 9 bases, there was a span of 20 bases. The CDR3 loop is CASSLAGGNRREQFF. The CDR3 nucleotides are TGTGCCAGCAGCCTGGCTGGCGGGAATCGCCGTGAGCAGTTCTTC.

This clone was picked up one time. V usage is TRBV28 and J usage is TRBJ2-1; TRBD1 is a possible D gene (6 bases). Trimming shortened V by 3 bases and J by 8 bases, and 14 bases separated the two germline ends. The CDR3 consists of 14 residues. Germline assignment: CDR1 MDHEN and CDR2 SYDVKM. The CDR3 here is CASSFQGMGDEQFF. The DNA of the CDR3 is TGTGCCAGCAGTTTTCAGGGGATGGGCGATGAGCAGTTCTTC.

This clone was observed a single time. The CDR3 nucleotides are TGTGCCAGCTCACCGACTAGCGGGAGAGGGGGTGAGCAGTTCTTC. It translates to CASSPTSGRGGEQFF. V gene TRBV18 combines with J gene TRBJ2-1, with 12 bases matching TRBD2. Per the germline V gene, CDR1 is KGHSH and CDR2 is LQKENI. CDR3 length equals 15 residues. Trimming took 3 bases from V and 9 from J; bases not matched to a gene: 6.

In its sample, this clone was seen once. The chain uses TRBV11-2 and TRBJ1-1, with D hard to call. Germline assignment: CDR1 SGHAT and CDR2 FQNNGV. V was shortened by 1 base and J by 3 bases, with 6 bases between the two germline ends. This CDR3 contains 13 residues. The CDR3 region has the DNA TGTGCCAGCAGCTTAGGGGAGCACACTGAAGCTTTCTTT. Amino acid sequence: CASSLGEHTEAFF.

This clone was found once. The CDR3 reads CASSEFTEYNSPLHF. Here the CDR3 DNA reads TGTGCCAGCAGTGAGTTTACGGAGTATAATTCACCCCTCCACTTT. The V call is TRBV2, the J call TRBJ1-6; D unclear. V lost 3 bases to trimming and J lost 4 bases, with 10 bases between them. Germline values: CDR1 SNHLY, CDR2 FYNNEI. The CDR3 is 15 amino acids.

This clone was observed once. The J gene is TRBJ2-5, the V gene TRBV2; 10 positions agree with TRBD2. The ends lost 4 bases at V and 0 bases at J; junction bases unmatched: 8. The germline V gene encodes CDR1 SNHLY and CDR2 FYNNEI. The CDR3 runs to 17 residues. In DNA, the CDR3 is TGTGCCAGCAGTGCTACTTCTAGCGGGAGCCACCAAGAGACCCAGTACTTC. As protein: CASSATSSGSHQETQYF. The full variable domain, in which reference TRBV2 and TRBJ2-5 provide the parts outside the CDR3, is EPEVTQTPSHQVTQMGQEVILRCVPISNHLYFYWYRQILGQKVEFLVSFYNNEISEKSEIFDDQFSVERPDGSNFTLKIRSTKLEDSAMYFCASSATSSGSHQETQYFGPGTRLLVL.

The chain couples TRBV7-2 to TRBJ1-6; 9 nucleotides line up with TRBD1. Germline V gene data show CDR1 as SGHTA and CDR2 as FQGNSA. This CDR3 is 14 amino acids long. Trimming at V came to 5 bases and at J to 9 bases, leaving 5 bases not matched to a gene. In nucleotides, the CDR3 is TGTGCCAGCAGCACACAGGGGGCTGGTTCACCCCTCCACTTT. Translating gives CASSTQGAGSPLHF.

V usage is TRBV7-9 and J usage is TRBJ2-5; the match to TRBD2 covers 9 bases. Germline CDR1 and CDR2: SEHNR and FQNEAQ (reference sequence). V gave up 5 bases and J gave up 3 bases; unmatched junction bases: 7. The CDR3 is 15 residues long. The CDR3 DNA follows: TGTGCCAGCAGCCTGAACGGCGGGAGGGAAGAGACCCAGTACTTC. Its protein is CASSLNGGREETQYF.

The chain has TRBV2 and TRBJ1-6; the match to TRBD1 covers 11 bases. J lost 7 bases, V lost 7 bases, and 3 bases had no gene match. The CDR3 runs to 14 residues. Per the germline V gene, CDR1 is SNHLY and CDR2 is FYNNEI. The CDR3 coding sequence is TGTGCCAGCACCCGGGACAGGGGGAATTCACCCCTCCACTTT. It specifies CASTRDRGNSPLHF. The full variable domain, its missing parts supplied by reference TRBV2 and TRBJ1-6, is EPEVTQTPSHQVTQMGQEVILRCVPISNHLYFYWYRQILGQKVEFLVSFYNNEISEKSEIFDDQFSVERPDGSNFTLKIRSTKLEDSAMYFCASTRDRGNSPLHFGNGTRLTVT.

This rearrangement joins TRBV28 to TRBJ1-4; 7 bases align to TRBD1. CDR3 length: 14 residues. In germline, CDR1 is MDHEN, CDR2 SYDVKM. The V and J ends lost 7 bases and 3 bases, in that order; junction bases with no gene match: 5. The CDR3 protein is CASNSGQPNEKLFF. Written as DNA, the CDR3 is TGTGCCAGCAACTCGGGACAGCCTAATGAAAAACTGTTTTTT. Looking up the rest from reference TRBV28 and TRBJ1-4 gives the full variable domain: DVKVTQSSRYLVKRTGEKVFLECVQDMDHENMFWYRQDPGLGLRLIYFSYDVKMKEKGDIPEGYSVSREKKERFSLILESASTNQTSMYLCASNSGQPNEKLFFGSGTQLSVL.

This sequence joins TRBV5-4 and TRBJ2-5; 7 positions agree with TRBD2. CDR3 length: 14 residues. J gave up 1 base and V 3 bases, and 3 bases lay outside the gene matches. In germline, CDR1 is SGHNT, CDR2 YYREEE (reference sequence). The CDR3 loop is CASSSGGFQETQYF. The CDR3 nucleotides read TGTGCCAGCAGCTCGGGGGGTTTCCAAGAGACCCAGTACTTC.

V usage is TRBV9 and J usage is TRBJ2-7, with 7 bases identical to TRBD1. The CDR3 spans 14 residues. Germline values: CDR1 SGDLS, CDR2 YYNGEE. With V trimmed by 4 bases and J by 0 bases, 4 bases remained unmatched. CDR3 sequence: CASSQDRSSYEQYF. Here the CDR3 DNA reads TGTGCCAGCAGCCAGGACAGGAGCTCCTACGAGCAGTACTTC.

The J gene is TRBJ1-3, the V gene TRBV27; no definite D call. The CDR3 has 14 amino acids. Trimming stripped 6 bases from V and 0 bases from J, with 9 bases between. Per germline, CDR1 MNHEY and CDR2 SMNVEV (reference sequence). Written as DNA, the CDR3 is TGTGCCAGCAGGGGGAGAGGCTCTGGAAACACCATATATTTT. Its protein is CASRGRGSGNTIYF.

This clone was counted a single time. CDR3: CASSPDRVWGSDTQYF. The CDR3 nucleotides read TGTGCCAGCTCACCAGACAGGGTGTGGGGTTCAGATACGCAGTATTTT. V gene TRBV18 combines with J gene TRBJ2-3; 7 nucleotides agree with TRBD1. V shed 2 bases and J 4 bases; nucleotides not matched to a gene: 9. Germline V lookup: CDR1 KGHSH, CDR2 LQKENI. CDR3 length equals 16 residues.

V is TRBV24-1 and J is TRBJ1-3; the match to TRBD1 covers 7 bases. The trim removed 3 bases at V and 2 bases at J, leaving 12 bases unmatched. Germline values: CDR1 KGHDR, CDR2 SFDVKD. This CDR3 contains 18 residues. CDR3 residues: CATSDKSTGQTPGNTIYF. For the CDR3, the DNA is TGTGCCACCAGTGATAAGTCGACAGGGCAGACCCCTGGAAACACCATATATTTT.

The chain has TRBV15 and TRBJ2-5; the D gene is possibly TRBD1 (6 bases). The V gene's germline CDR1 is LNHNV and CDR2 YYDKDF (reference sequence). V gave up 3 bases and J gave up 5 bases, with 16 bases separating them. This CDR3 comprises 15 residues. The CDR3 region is CATSRAGGGMETQYF. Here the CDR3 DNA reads TGTGCCACCAGCAGGGCAGGTGGGGGCATGGAGACCCAGTACTTC.

This CDR3 is CASSQVAEIYGYTF. DNA of the CDR3: TGTGCCAGCAGCCAAGTTGCCGAGATCTATGGCTACACCTTC. The rearrangement uses TRBV14 and TRBJ1-2; the D is unclear. The CDR3 is made up of 14 amino acids. Trimming shortened V by 1 base and J by 4 bases, and 10 bases separated the two germline ends. Germline CDR1 is SGHDN and CDR2 is FVKESK.

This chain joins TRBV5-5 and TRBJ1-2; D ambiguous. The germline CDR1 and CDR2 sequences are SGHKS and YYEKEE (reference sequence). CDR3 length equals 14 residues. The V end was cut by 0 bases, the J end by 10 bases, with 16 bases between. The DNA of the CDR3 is TGTGCCAGCAGCTTGGGCCCCGGGAAGGTGGCCTACACCTTC. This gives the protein CASSLGPGKVAYTF.

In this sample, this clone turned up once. CDR3 coding DNA: TGTGCCAGCAGTTTTTGGCGGGAGCCGACCCGGTCCTACGAGCAGTACTTC. It yields the protein CASSFWREPTRSYEQYF. The chain joins TRBV28 to TRBJ2-7; 7 bases align to TRBD2. Germline V gives CDR1 MDHEN, CDR2 SYDVKM. V lost 3 bases, J lost 1 base, and 12 bases stayed unmatched. The CDR3 length is 17 residues. Based on the CDR3 plus reference TRBV28 and TRBJ2-7, the full variable domain is DVKVTQSSRYLVKRTGEKVFLECVQDMDHENMFWYRQDPGLGLRLIYFSYDVKMKEKGDIPEGYSVSREKKERFSLILESASTNQTSMYLCASSFWREPTRSYEQYFGPGTRLTVT.

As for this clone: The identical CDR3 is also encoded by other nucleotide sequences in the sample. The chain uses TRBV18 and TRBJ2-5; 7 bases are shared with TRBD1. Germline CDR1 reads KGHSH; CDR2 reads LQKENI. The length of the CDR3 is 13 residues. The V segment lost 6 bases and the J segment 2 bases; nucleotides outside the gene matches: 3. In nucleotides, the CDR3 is TGTGCCAGCTCGCCGGGACAGCAAGAGACCCAGTACTTC. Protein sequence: CASSPGQQETQYF.

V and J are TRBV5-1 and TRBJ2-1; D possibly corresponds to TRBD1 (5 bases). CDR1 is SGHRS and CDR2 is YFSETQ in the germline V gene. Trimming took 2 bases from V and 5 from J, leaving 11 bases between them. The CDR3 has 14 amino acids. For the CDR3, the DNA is TGCGCCAGCAGCTTACGTCAGGGTAACAATGAGCAGTTCTTC. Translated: CASSLRQGNNEQFF. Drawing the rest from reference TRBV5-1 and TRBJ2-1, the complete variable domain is KAGVTQTPRYLIKTRGQQVTLSCSPISGHRSVSWYQQTPGQGLQFLFEYFSETQRNKGNFPGRFSGRQFSNSRSEMNVSTLELGDSALYLCASSLRQGNNEQFFGPGTRLTVL.